These 20 T cell receptor beta chains share one sample of origin, sequenced in a study of early T cells in non-severe SARS-CoV-2 infection. TCRdb ran MiXCR on the 5' RACE reads and lists one entry per CDR3 protein. The sample carries about 57,000 distinct CDR3 sequences, 10% recorded once. The sample taken for sequencing was whole blood. Source of these receptors: an adult who was a healthcare worker with PCR-confirmed SARS-CoV-2 infection or an uninfected control (not recorded which).

In this sample, this clonotype turned up many times. The J gene is TRBJ1-2, the V gene TRBV20-1; D is uncertain. Trimming shortened V by 5 bases and J by 3 bases, and 16 bases separated the two germline ends. The CDR3 contains 14 residues. Germline-derived CDR1 and CDR2 are DFQATT and SNEGSKA (reference sequence). Written as DNA, the CDR3 is TGCAGTGCTGCCCAGATCGGTTTAGACTATGGCTACACCTTC. Translating it yields CSAAQIGLDYGYTF.

This clonotype was recorded at least ten times. This rearrangement joins TRBV30 to TRBJ2-3; the D call may be TRBD1 or TRBD2 (5 bases each). CDR3 size: 13 residues. CDR1 is GTSNPN and CDR2 is SVGIG in the germline V gene (reference sequence). V lost 5 bases to trimming and J lost 4 bases, with 13 bases between them. The chain's CDR3 is CAWGVRGSDTQYF. In DNA form, the CDR3 reads TGTGCCTGGGGGGTTCGGGGCTCAGATACGCAGTATTTT.

This clonotype was observed a few times. The rearrangement joins TRBV20-1 to TRBJ2-2; 7 bases are shared with TRBD1. V shed 4 bases, J shed 2 bases, and the junction held 4 bases outside the gene matches. There are 14 residues in the CDR3. Germline loops: CDR1 DFQATT, CDR2 SNEGSKA (reference sequence). CDR3 nucleotides: TGCAGTGCTACAGGGACAGACAACACCGGGGAGCTGTTTTTT. Protein product: CSATGTDNTGELFF.

This rearrangement joins TRBV11-2 to TRBJ1-6; D uncertain. The germline CDR1 and CDR2 sequences are SGHAT and FQNNGV. CDR3 size: 13 residues. V was cut by 0 bases and J by 7 bases, with 4 bases left in between. Here the CDR3 reads CASSLEINSPLHF. CDR3 bases: TGTGCCAGCAGCTTAGAGATAAATTCACCCCTCCACTTT.

The V and J genes are TRBV4-1 and TRBJ1-5; D perhaps matches TRBD1 (5 bases). Germline assignment: CDR1 MGHRA and CDR2 YSYEKL. The V end lost 4 bases, the J end lost 5 bases, and 15 bases lay between the germline ends. The CDR3 extends over 15 amino acids. The CDR3: CASSPHGGRDQPQHF. CDR3 nucleotides: TGCGCCAGCAGCCCTCATGGGGGGAGGGATCAGCCCCAGCATTTT.

On this clonotype itself: This sequence may be a read error, since a much larger clone differs from it by one base. No conserved phenylalanine or tryptophan ends this CDR3, so it is likely a read error. The V and J genes are TRBV11-2 and TRBJ2-5; D is uncertain. Germline CDR1 is SGHAT and CDR2 is FQNNGV. The ends were cut back, 4 bases at V and 5 bases at J, with 17 bases in the middle. CDR3 length: 15 residues. The CDR3 loop reads CASSSRAAQTETQYS. CDR3 sequence (DNA): TGTGCCAGCAGCTCCCGGGCGGCACAGACGGAGACCCAGTACTCC.

The sample holds many counts of this clonotype. This chain links TRBV12-5 with TRBJ2-5, with 10 positions matching TRBD1. The germline CDR1 and CDR2 sequences are LGHNT and FRNRAP. The CDR3 is 14 amino acids. J was trimmed by 3 bases and V by 6 bases; bases with no gene match: 4. The DNA for the CDR3 is TGTGCTAGTGGACCGGACAGGGGGGAAGAGACCCAGTACTTC. This encodes CASGPDRGEETQYF.

This clonotype was seen a few times. The V call is TRBV7-2, the J call TRBJ2-1; 8 positions match TRBD2. After removal of 5 bases from V and 6 bases from J, the junction contained 6 bases not matched to a gene. The CDR3 consists of 14 residues. The germline V gene has CDR1 SGHTA and CDR2 FQGNSA. CDR3 protein: CASSPGGAGNEQFF. The DNA of the CDR3 is TGTGCCAGCAGCCCCGGGGGGGCTGGCAATGAGCAGTTCTTC.

This clonotype has a count of ten or more. This chain joins TRBV2 and TRBJ2-2; D uncertain. The CDR3 is 13 amino acids. Germline V CDR1 and CDR2: SNHLY, FYNNEI. Between the trimmed V and J ends, which lost 7 bases and 3 bases, there was a span of 9 bases. CDR3 loop: CASMTEDTGELFF. CDR3 DNA sequence: TGTGCCAGCATGACGGAAGACACCGGGGAGCTGTTTTTT.

This clonotype has ten or more counts. The V and J genes are TRBV5-1 and TRBJ2-7, with TRBD2 matching over 10 bases. Trimming cost V 4 bases and J 4 bases; bases outside gene matches: 14. The CDR3 has 17 amino acids. Germline CDR1 SGHRS, CDR2 YFSETQ. The CDR3 DNA sequence: TGCGCCAGCAGCAGGGGACTAGCGACTGCCACCCTGTACGAGCAGTACTTC. This encodes CASSRGLATATLYEQYF. Based on the CDR3 plus reference TRBV5-1 and TRBJ2-7, the full variable domain is KAGVTQTPRYLIKTRGQQVTLSCSPISGHRSVSWYQQTPGQGLQFLFEYFSETQRNKGNFPGRFSGRQFSNSRSEMNVSTLELGDSALYLCASSRGLATATLYEQYFGPGTRLTVT.

The V gene is TRBV14, the J gene TRBJ1-2; D is unclear. Germline V lookup: CDR1 SGHDN, CDR2 FVKESK. The CDR3 is made up of 15 amino acids. Trimming removed 1 base at V and 2 bases at J, with 11 bases between. Written as DNA, the CDR3 is TGTGCCAGCAGCCAAGGGGAAGGGATGAACTATGGCTACACCTTC. It translates to CASSQGEGMNYGYTF. Full variable domain (missing parts from reference TRBV14 and TRBJ1-2): EAGVTQFPSHSVIEKGQTVTLRCDPISGHDNLYWYRRVMGKEIKFLLHFVKESKQDESGMPNNRFLAERTGGTYSTLKVQPAELEDSGVYFCASSQGEGMNYGYTFGSGTRLTVV.

With regard to this clonotype: This sequence may be a read error, since a much larger clone differs from it by one base. The chain joins TRBV20-1 to TRBJ1-2; D is unresolved. The CDR3 sequence is 12 residues long. Germline V lookup: CDR1 DFQATT, CDR2 SNEGSKA (reference sequence). CDR3 nucleotides: TGCTCCATTTTCAACCCCAGTTTCGGCTACACCTTC. It codes for CSIFNPSFGYTF.

With respect to this clonotype: One base away lies a much larger clone, so this may be a sequencing read error. The chain couples TRBV11-2 to TRBJ1-1; D gene uncertain. The CDR3 runs 13 residues. V gave up 0 bases and J gave up 1 base, with 3 bases separating them. Germline CDR1 SGHAT, CDR2 FQNNGV. CDR3 loop: CASSLERNTEAFF. The CDR3 DNA sequence: TGTGCCAGCAGCTTAGAAAGGAACACTGAAGCTTTCTTT.

The chain carries TRBV7-2 and TRBJ1-2, with a tentative D call TRBD1 (6 bases). V was trimmed by 7 bases and J by 3 bases, leaving 18 bases between them. Per the germline V gene, CDR1 is SGHTA and CDR2 is FQGNSA. The CDR3 is 15 residues long. CDR3 coding DNA: TGTGCCAGCAAACCCGTAGTGGGGGGGCACTATGGCTACACCTTC. Translation: CASKPVVGGHYGYTF.

The table lists this clonotype with a few counts. The V and J genes are TRBV20-1 and TRBJ2-3, with 7 positions matching TRBD2. CDR3 length equals 15 residues. Germline V CDR1 and CDR2: DFQATT, SNEGSKA (reference sequence). Trimming cost V 2 bases and J 5 bases; bases outside gene matches: 10. The CDR3 here is CSARLGLVLRDTQYF. CDR3 in DNA: TGCAGTGCTAGACTCGGACTAGTTTTACGAGATACGCAGTATTTT.

This clonotype was recorded at least ten times. The V and J genes are TRBV28 and TRBJ2-2, with D perhaps matching TRBD2 (6 bases). The CDR3 contains 16 residues. The V gene lost 6 bases and the J gene lost 4 bases, with 18 bases spanning the gap. Germline V lookup: CDR1 MDHEN, CDR2 SYDVKM. The CDR3 loop is CASSLLAVASTGELFF. CDR3 in DNA: TGTGCCAGCAGCCTCTTAGCGGTTGCGAGCACCGGGGAGCTGTTTTTT.

There are a few counts of this clonotype. The V gene is TRBV2, the J gene TRBJ2-1, with 7 bases identical to TRBD2. Germline V lookup: CDR1 SNHLY, CDR2 FYNNEI. V lost 7 bases, J lost 4 bases, and 7 bases stayed unmatched. The CDR3 spans 14 residues. The CDR3 here is CASIVSGIYNEQFF. The CDR3 DNA reads TGTGCCAGCATCGTGAGCGGGATTTACAATGAGCAGTTCTTC.

A remark on this clonotype: The junction and the germline gene differ at one end; a read error may be behind it. The rearrangement uses TRBV10-1 and TRBJ1-3; 7 nucleotides match TRBD1. This CDR3 spans 14 amino acids. Germline CDR1 WNHNN, CDR2 SYGVQD (reference sequence). The CDR3 DNA reads as TGCGCCAACAGTATCGGACAGGTCGGAAACACCATATATTTT. Protein: CANSIGQVGNTIYF.

This clonotype occurred many times. The rearrangement links TRBV9 to TRBJ1-2; 8 positions agree with TRBD1. The CDR3 is 14 amino acids. Germline V gene data show CDR1 as SGDLS and CDR2 as YYNGEE. V lost 4 bases and J lost 7; bases outside the gene matches: 9. CDR3 region: CASSSRTGYSGYTF. CDR3 bases: TGTGCCAGCAGCTCCCGGACAGGGTATAGTGGCTACACCTTC.

This clonotype was counted many times. The chain combines TRBV7-9 with TRBJ1-2, with D perhaps matching TRBD1 (6 bases). In germline, CDR1 is SEHNR, CDR2 FQNEAQ (reference sequence). The germline V and J ends were trimmed by 5 bases and 3 bases, with 10 bases remaining between them. The CDR3 is 13 amino acids. CDR3 nucleotide sequence: TGTGCCAGCAGCCCTCAGGGGCACTATGGCTACACCTTC. It specifies CASSPQGHYGYTF.